The 3 T cell receptor beta chains below come from one sample, sequenced in a study of blood T cell repertoires in COVID-19. Produced via immunoSEQ multiplex PCR; TCRdb's table is partial and in-frame only. The sample lists 150,000 or so clones, approximately 91% seen once, with about 2.3% in the top ten. Sequencing was carried out using peripheral blood. These receptors were collected from a man aged 18-30 years with acute or convalescent COVID-19.

The rearrangement links TRBV4-1 to TRBJ2-5; TRBD2 aligns across 10 bases. Trimming took 0 bases from V and 5 from J; bases not matched to a gene: 18. CDR1 is MGHRA, CDR2 YSYEKL, per germline. CDR3 length: 20 amino acids. CDR3 nucleotides: TGCGCCAGCAGCCAAGATGAGACCAGCGGGAGGGTTTCGGTCGGGGAGACCCAGTACTTC. Translated, it gives CASSQDETSGRVSVGETQYF.

J is TRBJ1-1 and V is TRBV6-5; D is perhaps TRBD1 (5 bases). Germline V gene lookup returns CDR1 MNHEY and CDR2 SVGAGI. The CDR3 contains 15 residues. V was cut by 6 bases and J by 0 bases, with 14 bases left in between. The CDR3, as DNA: TGTGCCAGCAGCTTTAGGGGCAGTATGAACACTGAAGCTTTCTTT. It yields the protein CASSFRGSMNTEAFF.

The chain links TRBV4-2 to TRBJ1-4; no clear D gene. Trimming stripped 0 bases from V and 3 bases from J, with 8 bases between. Per the germline V gene, CDR1 is LGHNA and CDR2 is YNFKEQ. The CDR3 sequence is 15 residues long. CDR3 nucleotides: TGTGCCAGCAGCCAAGAGTACATGGCTAATGAAAAACTGTTTTTT. Translated, it gives CASSQEYMANEKLFF.